Listed here is a single T cell receptor (beta chain). As yet, its antigen is unknown. Libraries were prepared by immunoSEQ multiplex PCR; TCRdb keeps only in-frame clonotypes and omits some of them. This sample yields over 15,000 clones, of which roughly 77% are seen a single time; roughly 19% belongs to the top ten. This entry belongs to a study of PD-1 blockade in classical Hodgkin lymphoma. General study findings and limits: Baseline TCR diversity was reportedly lower in newly diagnosed patients than healthy donors.

Every single patient, without exception, relapsed after autologous stem cell transplantation, and brentuximab vedotin exposure varied. Germline lookup yields CDR1 MDHEN and CDR2 SYDVKM. V lost 6 bases and J 2 bases, leaving 14 bases between the germline ends. CDR3 length equals 14 residues. This receptor was obtained from a human donor with classical Hodgkin lymphoma. Sequenced here: peripheral blood mononuclear cells (PBMCs), sampled before the second cycle of nivolumab. The chain links TRBV28 to TRBJ2-7; no definite D call. Here the CDR3 reads CASSLAPPTYEQYF. In DNA, the CDR3 is TGTGCCAGCAGCCTGGCTCCCCCAACCTACGAGCAGTACTTC.